A selection of T cell receptor beta chains follows, all from one sample in a study of response to subunit inactivated influenza vaccine. TCRdb redid the calling of the RT-PCR reads with MiXCR, one entry per CDR3 protein. This table has 500,000 to 600,000 distinct CDR3 sequences, 12% to 15% appearing once. The specimen was PBMCs from blood, collected about 11 days after vaccination. The receptors were gathered from a man aged 50-60 years who received an inactivated influenza vaccine. The CDR3 runs from the conserved cysteine through the conserved F or W. The D gene is left open where the match is weak. Size is stated for part of the rows, as once, few or many counts, or as a class when the clone is expanded.

D: TRBD2
V: TRBV7-2
J: TRBJ2-5
size: many
CDR3: CASSLGLAGRETQYF
DNA: TGTGCCAGCAGCTTAGGTCTAGCGGGAAGAGAGACCCAGTACTTC

D: TRBD1
V: TRBV23-1
J: TRBJ2-7
size: NA
CDR3: CASSLTGGEKEQYF
DNA: TGCGCCAGCAGTCTGACAGGGGGTGAAAAAGAGCAGTACTTC

D: NA
V: TRBV3-1
J: TRBJ2-3
size: NA
CDR3: CASTKGLGLPDTQYF
DNA: TGTGCCAGCACAAAGGGTCTTGGGCTTCCAGATACGCAGTATTTT

D: NA
V: TRBV4-1
J: TRBJ2-5
size: NA
CDR3: CASSQDTSPGYQYF
DNA: TGCGCCAGCAGCCAAGATACCAGTCCGGGATACCAGTACTTC

D: TRBD1
V: TRBV5-1
J: TRBJ1-6
size: NA
CDR3: CASSLVGTENSPLHF
DNA: TGCGCCAGCAGCTTGGTTGGGACAGAAAATTCACCCCTCCACTTT

D: TRBD2
V: TRBV20-1
J: TRBJ2-5
size: few
CDR3: CSARGLAGRETQYF
DNA: TGCAGTGCTAGAGGGCTAGCGGGGCGAGAGACCCAGTACTTC

D: NA
V: TRBV3-1
J: TRBJ1-1
size: few
CDR3: CASSQTGTMNTEAFF
DNA: TGTGCCAGCAGCCAAACAGGGACCATGAACACTGAAGCTTTCTTT

D: NA
V: TRBV6-1
J: TRBJ1-5
size: few
CDR3: CASSVQRGSDWPQHF
DNA: TGTGCCAGCAGTGTCCAACGTGGGTCCGATTGGCCCCAGCATTTT

D: NA
V: TRBV5-1
J: TRBJ2-2
size: few
CDR3: CASSSYYTNTGELFF
DNA: TGCGCCAGCAGCTCCTACTACACCAACACCGGGGAGCTGTTTTTT

D: TRBD1
V: TRBV5-5
J: TRBJ2-7
size: NA
CDR3: CASSPRQGHSYEQYF
DNA: TGTGCCAGCAGTCCCAGACAGGGGCACTCCTACGAGCAGTACTTC

D: NA
V: TRBV7-2
J: TRBJ1-6
size: NA
CDR3: CASSAQSGRGNSPLHF
DNA: TGTGCCAGCAGCGCTCAGTCAGGGAGGGGAAATTCACCCCTCCACTTT

D: NA
V: TRBV12-3/TRBV12-4
J: TRBJ1-6
size: many
CDR3: CASSLSVGSPLHF
DNA: TGTGCCAGCAGTTTATCAGTGGGTTCACCCCTCCACTTT

D: NA
V: TRBV7-2
J: TRBJ2-5
size: few
CDR3: CASSLGERQTQYF
DNA: TGTGCCAGCAGCTTAGGGGAAAGACAGACCCAGTACTTC

D: NA
V: TRBV7-2
J: TRBJ1-2
size: few
CDR3: CASSLSEGYGYTF
DNA: TGTGCCAGCAGCTTAAGTGAAGGATATGGCTACACCTTC

D: TRBD1
V: TRBV12-5
J: TRBJ2-1
size: NA
CDR3: CASGLGDRGGDEQFF
DNA: TGTGCTAGTGGTTTGGGGGACAGGGGAGGCGATGAGCAGTTCTTC

D: NA
V: TRBV5-6
J: TRBJ1-3
size: NA
CDR3: CASSLAGRDSGNTIYF
DNA: TGTGCCAGCAGCTTGGCCGGACGGGACTCTGGAAACACCATATATTTT

D: NA
V: TRBV12-3/TRBV12-4
J: TRBJ1-3
size: many
CDR3: CASSPHGSETGNTIYF
DNA: TGTGCCAGCAGTCCTCATGGATCTGAGACCGGAAACACCATATATTTT

D: TRBD2
V: TRBV5-1
J: TRBJ2-7
size: few
CDR3: CASSLAASGNAYEQYF
DNA: TGCGCCAGCAGCTTGGCAGCTAGCGGGAACGCCTACGAGCAGTACTTC

D: NA
V: TRBV7-2
J: TRBJ2-5
size: NA
CDR3: CASSQRQTTQETQYF
DNA: TGTGCCAGCAGCCAAAGACAGACGACACAAGAGACCCAGTACTTC

D: TRBD2
V: TRBV12-3/TRBV12-4
J: TRBJ2-5
size: NA
CDR3: CASSTGTSQETQYF
DNA: TGTGCCAGCAGCACCGGGACTAGCCAAGAGACCCAGTACTTC

D: TRBD2
V: TRBV12-3/TRBV12-4
J: TRBJ2-3
size: few
CDR3: CASSLPGSGGTTDTQYF
DNA: TGTGCCAGCAGTCTCCCGGGTAGCGGGGGGACCACAGATACGCAGTATTTT

D: NA
V: TRBV5-6
J: TRBJ2-1
size: NA
CDR3: CASVGTDNEQFF
DNA: TGTGCCAGCGTAGGGACCGACAATGAGCAGTTCTTC